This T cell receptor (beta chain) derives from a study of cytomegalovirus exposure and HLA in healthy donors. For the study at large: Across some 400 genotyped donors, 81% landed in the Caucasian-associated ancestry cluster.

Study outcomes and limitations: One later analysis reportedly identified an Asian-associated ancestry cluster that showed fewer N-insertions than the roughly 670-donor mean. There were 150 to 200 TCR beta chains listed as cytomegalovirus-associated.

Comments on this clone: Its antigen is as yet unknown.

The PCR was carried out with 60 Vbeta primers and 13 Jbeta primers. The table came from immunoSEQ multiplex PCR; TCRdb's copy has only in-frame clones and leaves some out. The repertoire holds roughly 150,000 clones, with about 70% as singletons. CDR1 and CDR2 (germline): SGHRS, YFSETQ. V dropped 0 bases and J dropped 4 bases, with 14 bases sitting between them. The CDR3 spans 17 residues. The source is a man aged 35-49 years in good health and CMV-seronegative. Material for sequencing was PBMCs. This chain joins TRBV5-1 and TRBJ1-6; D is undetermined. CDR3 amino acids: CASSLELRSPYNSPLHF. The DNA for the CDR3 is TGCGCCAGCAGCTTGGAATTGAGGTCCCCTTATAATTCACCCCTCCACTTT.